This TCR beta chain was identified in a study of cytomegalovirus exposure and HLA in healthy donors. J gave up 8 bases and V 5 bases, and 9 bases lay outside the gene matches. The CDR3 totals 14 residues. CDR1 SGHRS and CDR2 YFSETQ come from the germline V gene. The PCR had 60 Vbeta and 13 Jbeta primers. Measured with immunoSEQ multiplex PCR; TCRdb has only the in-frame clones, and not every one. The profile shows 150,000 to 200,000 clones, 80% of them singletons. This TCR derives from a man younger than 45 in good health and CMV-seropositive. This chain joins TRBV5-1 and TRBJ1-2, with 10 bases lining up with TRBD1. The sample consisted of PBMCs. The CDR3 region is CASRKDRGFSGYTF. The CDR3 DNA is TGCGCCAGCAGAAAGGACAGGGGGTTCAGCGGCTACACCTTC.